Shown below are 13 T cell receptor beta chains from a single sample sequenced in a study of lymphopenia after photon versus proton radiotherapy. This table comes from immunoSEQ multiplex PCR, and its TCRdb copy is limited to in-frame clones, with some not included. Of under 70,000 clones in the sample, 85% to 95% were seen once. This specimen consisted of peripheral blood, obtained from a patient treated with photon-based radiotherapy. These receptors were obtained from a woman aged 40 to 55 with cholangiocarcinoma.

J is TRBJ2-2 and V is TRBV28; D gene ambiguous. Germline assignment: CDR1 MDHEN and CDR2 SYDVKM. This CDR3 is built from 12 residues. V dropped 5 bases and J dropped 3 bases, with 4 bases sitting between them. CDR3 nucleotides: TGTGCCAGCAGTCGAGACACCGGGGAGCTGTTTTTT. Protein product: CASSRDTGELFF.

The V gene is TRBV19, the J gene TRBJ2-7, with 10 bases that match TRBD1. V shed 4 bases, J shed 2 bases, and the junction held 8 bases outside the gene matches. This CDR3 is 16 amino acids long. Germline lookup yields CDR1 LNHDA and CDR2 SQIVND (reference sequence). The CDR3 is CASSRTGGIYPYEQYF. In DNA, the CDR3 is TGTGCCAGTAGTAGGACAGGGGGGATCTACCCCTACGAGCAGTACTTC.

The rearrangement joins TRBV2 to TRBJ2-4, with D possibly TRBD2 on 6 matching bases. The germline CDR1 and CDR2 sequences are SNHLY and FYNNEI. With 4 bases removed from V and 4 bases from J, the gap between germline ends came to 17 bases. The CDR3 is made up of 16 amino acids. In DNA, the CDR3 is TGTGCCAGCAGTGTCGGCAGGGAGGCTACTAAAAACATTCAGTACTTC. Residues: CASSVGREATKNIQYF.

The rearrangement joins TRBV7-9 to TRBJ1-1, with TRBD1 matching 9 bases. The trim removed 2 bases at V and 7 bases at J, leaving 5 bases unmatched. This CDR3 has 14 amino acids. In germline, CDR1 is SEHNR, CDR2 FQNEAQ (reference sequence). In DNA, the CDR3 is TGTGCCAGCAGCTTACGAACAGGGGGCTTTGAAGCTTTCTTT. It specifies CASSLRTGGFEAFF.

This chain connects TRBV2 to TRBJ2-2; D is unresolved. Per germline, CDR1 SNHLY and CDR2 FYNNEI. V was cut by 8 bases and J by 3 bases, with 16 bases left in between. This CDR3 is built from 15 residues. The CDR3 sequence is CASRDSGLYTGELFF. Here the CDR3 DNA reads TGTGCCAGCCGCGACTCCGGCCTATACACCGGGGAGCTGTTTTTT.

The rearrangement links TRBV5-4 to TRBJ1-2; 9 bases line up with TRBD1. Germline lookup yields CDR1 SGHNT and CDR2 YYREEE (reference sequence). The CDR3 totals 13 residues. With 2 bases clipped from V and 8 bases from J, the junction kept 4 bases outside the gene matches. CDR3 sequence (DNA): TGTGCCAGCAGCTTCGGGACAGGGAACGGCTACACCTTC. Encoded protein: CASSFGTGNGYTF.

The V and J genes are TRBV5-4 and TRBJ2-1; D may match TRBD1 or TRBD2 (8 bases each). V was pared by 2 bases and J by 6 bases, with 15 bases between. The CDR3 is made up of 15 amino acids. Germline CDR1 reads SGHNT; CDR2 reads YYREEE (reference sequence). Here the CDR3 DNA reads TGTGCCAGCAGCTTCCAGGGGGCGGGAGGCAATGAGCAGTTCTTC. Protein sequence: CASSFQGAGGNEQFF.

The chain recombines TRBV27 with TRBJ2-1; possibly TRBD1 or TRBD2 for D (5 bases each). The CDR3 contains 16 residues. Trimming left V 4 bases short and J 4 bases short, with 17 bases between. The V gene's germline CDR1 is MNHEY and CDR2 SMNVEV (reference sequence). The CDR3 is CASSSLNRDGYNEQFF. In DNA, the CDR3 is TGTGCCAGCAGTTCACTAAACCGGGACGGATACAATGAGCAGTTCTTC.

This chain joins TRBV28 and TRBJ2-3; TRBD2 agrees at 8 bases. Germline-derived CDR1 and CDR2 are MDHEN and SYDVKM. The CDR3 sequence is 13 residues long. V lost 10 bases and J lost 1; bases outside the gene matches: 4. The CDR3 DNA reads as TGTGCCACCGGACTAGCTGGCACAGATACGCAGTATTTT. Encoded protein: CATGLAGTDTQYF.

This chain links TRBV5-1 with TRBJ2-7; TRBD2 agrees at 7 bases. From germline, CDR1 is SGHRS and CDR2 YFSETQ. V shed 0 bases, J shed 1 base, and the junction held 4 bases outside the gene matches. This CDR3 has 15 amino acids. CDR3 in DNA: TGCGCCAGCAGCTTGGGGGCGGGGGTATCCTACGAGCAGTACTTC. Its translation is CASSLGAGVSYEQYF.

The V and J genes are TRBV7-9 and TRBJ2-1, with 7 bases that match TRBD2. The CDR3 covers 17 residues. Losses at the gene ends were 2 bases for V and 8 bases for J; bases not matched to a gene: 15. Germline V gene sequence: CDR1 SEHNR, CDR2 FQNEAQ (reference sequence). The CDR3 DNA reads TGTGCCAGCAGCTTACTAACCACAGGACTGGGGAGGGATGAGCAGTTCTTC. Its protein is CASSLLTTGLGRDEQFF.

This chain connects TRBV5-6 to TRBJ1-1; 7 bases fit TRBD1. The CDR3 has 12 amino acids. Germline CDR1 reads SGHDT; CDR2 reads YYEEEE. V was pared by 0 bases and J by 11 bases, with 4 bases of the junction left unmatched. This CDR3 reads CASSLGGQRAFF. The CDR3 DNA is TGTGCCAGCAGCTTGGGGGGACAGAGGGCTTTCTTT. The full variable domain, in which reference TRBV5-6 and TRBJ1-1 provide the parts outside the CDR3, is DAGVTQSPTHLIKTRGQQVTLRCSPKSGHDTVSWYQQALGQGPQFIFQYYEEEERQRGNFPDRFSGHQFPNYSSELNVNALLLGDSALYLCASSLGGQRAFFGQGTRLTVV.

The rearrangement joins TRBV27 to TRBJ2-7; D may be TRBD2 (5 bases). The CDR3 consists of 13 residues. The germline V gene encodes CDR1 MNHEY and CDR2 SMNVEV (reference sequence). The V gene lost 4 bases and the J gene lost 3 bases, with 10 bases spanning the gap. CDR3 amino acids: CASSSLGYYEQYF. The CDR3 DNA is TGTGCCAGCAGTTCACTAGGTTACTACGAGCAGTACTTC.